A single sample is the source of the 9 T cell receptor beta chains below, sequenced in a study of T cell repertoires in cytomegalovirus infection. TCRdb re-called the reads with MiXCR, one entry per CDR3 protein. The repertoire holds just over 450,000 distinct CDR3 sequences, with 42% as singletons. Which antigens these TCRs recognize remains unknown. The specimen comprised cultured PBMCs, sampled from culture after CMV antigen stimulation. The receptors stem from a human donor in good health (CMV status not recorded). Some clones in this sample may be carry-over from other donors' samples.

There are a few counts of this clonotype. V and J are TRBV15 and TRBJ2-7, with 14 nucleotides matching TRBD2. CDR1 is LNHNV and CDR2 is YYDKDF in the germline V gene (reference sequence). J lost 6 bases, V lost 4 bases, and 5 bases had no gene match. The CDR3 consists of 15 residues. The CDR3 nucleotides read TGTGCCACCAGCACCCGGACTAGCGGGGGGCCCGAGCAGTACTTC. Translating it yields CATSTRTSGGPEQYF.

This clonotype was counted only a few times. The chain joins TRBV6-5 to TRBJ2-7, with D possibly matching TRBD2 (5 bases). The CDR3 is made up of 14 amino acids. In germline, CDR1 is MNHEY, CDR2 SVGAGI. The germline V and J ends were trimmed by 1 base and 1 base, with 8 bases remaining between them. The CDR3: CASSYYGESYEQYF. DNA for the CDR3: TGTGCCAGCAGTTACTACGGGGAATCCTACGAGCAGTACTTC.

This clonotype showed up many times. V and J are TRBV7-2 and TRBJ2-5, with D possibly being TRBD2 (6 bases). The CDR3 spans 11 residues. The V gene lost 0 bases and the J gene lost 10 bases, with 6 bases spanning the gap. Germline CDR1 and CDR2: SGHTA and FQGNSA. CDR3 amino acids: CASSLARGQYF. As DNA, the CDR3 is TGTGCCAGCAGCTTAGCGCGGGGCCAGTACTTC.

This clonotype was counted a few times. This chain joins TRBV12-3 or TRBV12-4 and TRBJ2-1, with 13 bases lining up with TRBD2. The CDR3 is made up of 14 amino acids. The V and J ends lost 7 bases and 9 bases, in that order; junction bases with no gene match: 6. CDR3 DNA: TGTGCCAGCACCCCGGGACTAGCGGGACGTGAGCAGTTCTTC. Its translation: CASTPGLAGREQFF.

The CDR3 sequence is CAISESGPPRDGYTF. The DNA for the CDR3 is TGTGCCATCAGTGAGTCGGGCCCTCCTCGGGATGGCTACACCTTC. The rearrangement uses TRBV10-3 and TRBJ1-2; D call uncertain. This CDR3 spans 15 amino acids. Germline lookup yields CDR1 ENHRY and CDR2 SYGVKD. Trimming removed 0 bases at V and 6 bases at J, with 14 bases between.

V usage is TRBV7-4 and J usage is TRBJ2-1; D is perhaps TRBD1 or TRBD2 (5 bases each). The CDR3 has 17 residues. V lost 5 bases, J lost 6 bases, and 23 bases lay in between. CDR1 is SGHVT and CDR2 is SQSDAQ in the germline V gene. CDR3 coding DNA: TGTGCCAGCAGCCACTCAAGTTGGACACGGGACGTCAATGAGCAGTTCTTC. Translating it yields CASSHSSWTRDVNEQFF.

The chain uses TRBV7-6 and TRBJ2-7; TRBD1 might be the D (5 bases). In germline, CDR1 is SGHVS, CDR2 FNYEAQ. V lost 4 bases to trimming and J lost 3 bases, with 13 bases between them. This CDR3 region has 14 residues. CDR3 nucleotide sequence: TGTGCCAGCAGCTCCCGACAGAAGGGCTACGAGCAGTACTTC. Translation: CASSSRQKGYEQYF.

The sample holds a few counts of this clonotype. The V and J genes are TRBV20-1 and TRBJ1-4; D is uncertain. The CDR3 is made up of 16 amino acids. The V and J ends lost 0 bases and 5 bases respectively, with 16 bases between them. Germline CDR1 is DFQATT and CDR2 is SNEGSKA (reference sequence). The CDR3 DNA reads as TGCAGTGCTAGAGATCGCCGGTCCGTCTTCAATGAAAAACTGTTTTTT. Translated, it gives CSARDRRSVFNEKLFF.

This rearrangement joins TRBV18 to TRBJ1-5, with D uncertain. This CDR3 has 16 amino acids. Per germline, CDR1 KGHSH and CDR2 LQKENI. V was clipped by 3 bases and J by 2 bases, with 14 bases between them. The CDR3 protein is CASSPPAGVGNQPQHF. The DNA for the CDR3 is TGTGCCAGCTCACCTCCCGCCGGGGTTGGCAATCAGCCCCAGCATTTT.